This is a list of T cell receptor beta chains from one sample in a study of breast tumors, draining lymph nodes, adjacent tissues. TCRdb processed the multiplex PCR reads anew with MiXCR; each CDR3 protein has one entry. The repertoire holds about 66,000 distinct CDR3 sequences, with less than 50% as singletons. Specimen: breast tumor tissue. The receptor set was obtained from a female donor with breast cancer. Some clones in this sample may be carry-over from other donors' samples. Each CDR3 is given with its conserved first and last residue. A D gene is named only where the DNA matches it firmly. Size values are once, few and many counts, or a class for expanded clones, and some rows have none.

v_gene	j_gene	abundance	d_gene	CDR3aa	CDR3nt
TRBV10-3	TRBJ1-4	NA	NA	CAISVDRGDEKLFF	TGTGCCATCAGTGTTGACCGAGGGGATGAAAAACTGTTTTTT
TRBV6-2/TRBV6-3	TRBJ1-5	NA	TRBD1	CASRQSGQGASNQPQHF	TGTGCCAGCAGACAGTCGGGACAGGGGGCGAGCAATCAGCCCCAGCATTTT
TRBV2	TRBJ2-3	NA	NA	CASRAPGSTDTQYF	TGTGCCAGCAGAGCACCGGGCAGCACAGATACGCAGTATTTT
TRBV3-1	TRBJ2-5	many	NA	CASSPGLFTQETQYF	TGTGCCAGCAGCCCGGGATTATTTACCCAAGAGACCCAGTACTTC
TRBV19	TRBJ2-2	many	NA	CASKQSGTGELFF	TGTGCCAGTAAACAGAGCGGGACCGGGGAGCTGTTTTTT
TRBV2	TRBJ2-7	NA	TRBD1	CASSDSRQGPRGEQYF	TGTGCCAGCAGTGATTCAAGACAGGGTCCTAGAGGCGAGCAGTACTTC
TRBV3-1	TRBJ2-7	many	TRBD1	CASSQDPRGAGGYEQYF	TGTGCCAGCAGCCAAGATCCCAGGGGAGCAGGGGGCTACGAGCAGTACTTC
TRBV20-1	TRBJ2-1	many	NA	CSARVLASGRGYNEQFF	TGCAGTGCTAGAGTGCTTGCCTCCGGCCGGGGTTACAATGAGCAGTTCTTC
TRBV20-1	TRBJ2-7	NA	NA	CSARLAGGQGREQYF	TGCAGTGCTAGATTAGCAGGTGGGCAGGGGCGCGAGCAGTACTTC
TRBV19	TRBJ1-3	many	NA	CASTSRQRNTIYF	TGTGCCAGTACCTCACGACAGCGAAACACCATATATTTT
TRBV11-3	TRBJ2-5	many	NA	CASSLGGGGNQETQYF	TGTGCCAGCAGCTTAGGGGGAGGGGGAAATCAAGAGACCCAGTACTTC
TRBV10-3	TRBJ2-2	NA	NA	CAISGSLLQGPGTGELFF	TGTGCCATCAGTGGAAGTCTATTACAGGGACCGGGCACCGGGGAACTGTTTTTT
TRBV10-1	TRBJ2-2	NA	NA	CASSDTGNAGELFF	TGCGCCAGCAGTGATACAGGGAACGCGGGGGAGCTGTTTTTT
TRBV6-2/TRBV6-3	TRBJ2-1	few	TRBD2	CASSYYYRGDLHNEQFF	TGTGCCAGCAGTTACTACTACCGGGGGGACCTCCACAATGAGCAGTTCTTC
TRBV10-3	TRBJ2-7	NA	TRBD1	CAISESGTAFGTGSGYEQYF	TGTGCCATCAGTGAGTCTGGAACAGCATTCGGGACAGGGTCCGGCTACGAGCAGTACTTC
TRBV10-3	TRBJ1-2	NA	NA	CAISESGRNYGYTF	TGTGCCATCAGTGAGTCGGGCAGGAACTATGGCTACACCTTC
TRBV5-1	TRBJ1-4	NA	TRBD1	CASSRQGSTNVKLLF	TGCGCCAGCAGCAGACAGGGATCCACTAATGTAAAACTGTTGTTT
TRBV25-1	TRBJ1-1	NA	TRBD1	CASSEGGYTEAFF	TGTGCCAGCAGCGAAGGGGGCTACACTGAAGCTTTCTTT
TRBV11-3	TRBJ2-7	NA	TRBD2	CASSGLAGEEQYF	TGTGCCAGCAGCGGACTAGCGGGGGAAGAGCAGTACTTC
TRBV9	TRBJ2-1	many	NA	CASSVVGAYNEQFF	TGTGCCAGCAGCGTAGTAGGCGCCTACAATGAGCAGTTCTTC
TRBV12-3/TRBV12-4	TRBJ1-2	NA	TRBD1	CASSRRDRESGYTF	TGTGCCAGCAGTCGCCGGGACAGGGAGAGTGGCTACACCTTC
TRBV20-1	TRBJ2-5	many	TRBD2	CSASRAGVETQYF	TGCAGTGCTAGTAGGGCGGGAGTGGAGACCCAGTACTTC
TRBV19	TRBJ2-1	many	TRBD2	CASSLRASGRNNEQFF	TGTGCCAGTAGTCTCCGTGCTAGCGGGAGGAACAATGAGCAGTTCTTC
TRBV5-4	TRBJ2-1	many	TRBD2	CASSSGGLSSYNEQFF	TGTGCCAGCAGCTCGGGGGGTTTGAGCTCCTACAATGAGCAGTTCTTC
TRBV6-6	TRBJ2-2	NA	TRBD1	CASSLSGTGVGTGEQFF	TGTGCCAGCAGTCTATCCGGGACAGGGGTTGGCACCGGGGAGCAGTTTTTT
TRBV5-5	TRBJ1-2	few	NA	CASSLKFHYGYTF	TGTGCCAGCAGCTTGAAATTTCACTATGGCTACACCTTC
TRBV5-1	TRBJ2-6	NA	NA	CASSLRRGAYGANVLTF	TGCGCCAGCAGCCTACGACGGGGGGCATATGGGGCCAACGTCCTGACTTTT
TRBV4-2	TRBJ2-7	NA	TRBD2	CASSHGRGGDSYEQYF	TGTGCCAGCAGCCACGGCCGCGGGGGTGACTCCTACGAGCAGTACTTC
TRBV5-4	TRBJ2-5	many	NA	CACSRGGGTQETQYF	TGTGCCTGTTCGCGAGGGGGGGGGACCCAAGAGACCCAGTACTTC
TRBV19	TRBJ2-1	many	TRBD1	CASNRGATYNEQFF	TGTGCCAGCAACAGGGGTGCAACCTACAATGAGCAGTTCTTC
TRBV7-2	TRBJ2-2	many	NA	CASSLAGELFF	TGTGCCAGCAGCTTGGCCGGGGAGCTGTTTTTT
TRBV10-1	TRBJ2-7	many	NA	CASRIQGVPYEQYF	TGCGCCAGCAGGATACAGGGCGTCCCCTACGAGCAGTACTTC
TRBV6-5	TRBJ2-3	many	TRBD1	CASRDSYTDTQYF	TGTGCCAGCCGGGACAGTTACACAGATACGCAGTATTTT
TRBV14	TRBJ1-2	many	NA	CASSPGYWGYTF	TGTGCCAGCAGCCCAGGATATTGGGGCTACACCTTC
TRBV11-2	TRBJ2-5	NA	NA	CACSSVGLTFQETQYF	TGTGCCTGCAGTTCCGTTGGACTCACTTTCCAAGAGACCCAGTACTTC
TRBV15	TRBJ2-5	NA	TRBD2	CANRLAADQETQYF	TGTGCTAACCGCCTAGCGGCCGATCAAGAGACCCAGTACTTC
TRBV18	TRBJ2-1	many	NA	CASSPGGAQFF	TGTGCCAGCTCACCGGGCGGAGCGCAGTTCTTC
TRBV11-2	TRBJ1-1	few	TRBD1	CASSSTGEDTEAFF	TGTGCCAGCAGCTCGACAGGGGAAGACACTGAAGCTTTCTTT
TRBV11-3	TRBJ2-1	many	NA	CASSLSRSSYNEQFF	TGTGCCAGCAGCTTGAGCCGAAGCTCCTACAATGAGCAGTTCTTC
TRBV10-3	TRBJ1-5	NA	TRBD1	CAISERCRTGIYQPQHF	TGTGCCATCAGTGAGCGCTGTAGGACAGGGATTTATCAGCCCCAGCATTTT